This T cell receptor (beta chain) was recorded in a study of blood T cell repertoires in COVID-19 (dated by TCRdb to about 2020). With regard to the full study: Samples from collaborators originated in the United States, Italy and Spain and spanned both the acute and convalescent phases of COVID-19. The repertoires were released in a freely available public database meant as a resource for research on the immune response to SARS-CoV-2. The prospective study material was composed of cDNA or gDNA derived from T cells, B-cell-depleted T cells, or PBMCs. Deeply sampled blood TCRbeta repertoires from subjects exposed to, actively infected with, or recovered from COVID-19 were included in the dataset. Samples were obtained from the ongoing ImmuneRACE study (first 160 participants) and from some 1,200 subjects provided by 6 global collaborators. A de-identified subject ID, COVID-19 status, age in years and sex were almost always included in the sample metadata. Where HLA class I and class II types were available, the types were taken from metadata supplied by the sample provider, not from assay-based typing. Broader findings and caveats from the paper: The quantity of clinical and demographic metadata differed by source and by participant and was supplied without curation.

The immunoSEQ Assay, a bias-controlled multiplex PCR, was used to amplify TCRbeta CDR3 regions from genomic DNA. For the original study's pipeline: The number of nucleated cells in each sample was estimated from the amplification of reference gene primers within the assay. Sequence reads were collapsed and filtered to measure the absolute abundance of every unique TCRbeta CDR3 rearrangement. Productive Simpson clonality was computed per sample as the square root of Simpson's diversity index over productive rearrangements. TCRdb holds this immuneACCESS table with in-frame rearrangements only. Some clones are missing; in checked studies, unresolved V genes explain under half, and the rest has no known cause. From that table come the V and J calls and clone size; the DNA was used to work out D and trimming. Here the sample has more than 80,000 clones; around 88% occur a single time. The ten largest clones add up to approximately 20% of the sample.

The germline V gene provides CDR1 KGHSH and CDR2 LQKENI. Taken from cysteine to phenylalanine, the CDR3 has 14 residues. CDR3 DNA is the only sequence kept; it has 42 bases, read in frame from the first base. V is cut by 3 bases and J by 6 bases, and the space between the germline ends is 12 bases. One collaborating source in Seattle enrolled patients during active infection and followed them longitudinally through the course of disease. The collaborating institutions used their own protocols to collect whole blood in K2EDTA tubes. For TCRbeta analysis, collaborators shipped samples in one of three forms: frozen whole blood, isolated PBMCs, or DNA extracted from either of those sample types. As to this clone: Its antigen specificity is not known. Base qualities are missing; no much larger clone stands one base away.

The sequence was collected from a woman in her sixties or seventies with COVID-19, enrolled during active disease. The chain joins TRBV18 to TRBJ1-5; TRBD1 is a weak D gene call, 5 bases matching. The material sequenced was peripheral blood. The CDR3 region: CASSPGEVGQPQHF. The DNA sequence is given as TGTGCCAGCTCACCGGGGGAGGTTGGTCAGCCCCAGCATTTT.